A single sample gave rise to the 19 T cell receptor beta chains below, sequenced in a study of cytomegalovirus exposure and HLA in healthy donors. It was with 60 Vbeta and 13 Jbeta primers that the PCR ran. The assay was immunoSEQ multiplex PCR, and TCRdb's table has in-frame clones only and misses some. The data contain about 140,000 clones, 75% to 80% of them singletons. Sequences were obtained from PBMCs. The receptor source for this set is a woman in her forties or fifties in good health and CMV-seronegative.

The CDR3 DNA reads as TGTGCCAGCAGCTGGGGGACAGCGTTTGGAGAGCAGTACTTC. It codes for CASSWGTAFGEQYF. V and J are TRBV5-8 and TRBJ2-7, with TRBD1 matching over 7 bases. The CDR3 totals 14 residues. Germline CDR1 reads SGHTS; CDR2 reads YDEGEE. Losses at the gene ends were 3 bases for V and 7 bases for J; bases not matched to a gene: 10.

This clone has a single count. The CDR3 protein is CASSIKGNSGANVLTF. CDR3 in DNA: TGTGCCAGTAGCATTAAGGGGAACTCTGGGGCCAACGTCCTGACTTTC. The chain carries TRBV19 and TRBJ2-6; D perhaps matches TRBD1 (5 bases). CDR1 and CDR2 from the germline V gene are LNHDA and SQIVND (reference sequence). V dropped 6 bases and J dropped 0 bases, with 12 bases sitting between them. The CDR3 has 16 amino acids.

The chain is built from TRBV5-1 and TRBJ1-6; D unclear. The length of the CDR3 is 13 residues. Germline values: CDR1 SGHRS, CDR2 YFSETQ. V was clipped by 0 bases and J by 8 bases, with 6 bases between them. The CDR3 DNA is TGCGCCAGCAGCTTGGGAGTAGATTCACCCCTCCACTTT. This codes for CASSLGVDSPLHF.

The V and J genes are TRBV11-2 and TRBJ2-1; possibly TRBD2 for D (5 bases). Trimming took off 7 bases at V and 0 bases at J, with 13 bases between the two ends. Germline CDR1 reads SGHAT; CDR2 reads FQNNGV. This CDR3 is 15 amino acids long. The CDR3 DNA reads as TGTGCCAGCATCAAACAAGGGAGCTCCTACAATGAGCAGTTCTTC. Protein product: CASIKQGSSYNEQFF.

This clone has more than one count but fewer than ten. The chain joins TRBV30 to TRBJ1-1, with D perhaps matching TRBD1 (5 bases). V lost 2 bases and J lost 7, with 11 bases in between. The germline CDR1 and CDR2 sequences are GTSNPN and SVGIG (reference sequence). The CDR3 has 12 amino acids. CDR3: CAWSLGRGEAFF. CDR3 in DNA: TGTGCCTGGAGTCTAGGGAGGGGTGAAGCTTTCTTT.

The J gene is TRBJ1-1, the V gene TRBV9; possibly TRBD1 for D (6 bases). Germline CDR1 is SGDLS and CDR2 is YYNGEE. Trimming took 3 bases from V and 12 from J, leaving 15 bases between them. The CDR3 totals 12 residues. Here the CDR3 reads CASSEGGGGPFF. The CDR3 coding sequence is TGTGCCAGCAGCGAGGGGGGGGGAGGGCCTTTCTTT.

This clone has just a few counts. The J gene is TRBJ2-3, the V gene TRBV5-6, with TRBD1 matching 8 bases. Germline V gene sequence: CDR1 SGHDT, CDR2 YYEEEE. This CDR3 is built from 14 residues. V gave up 6 bases and J gave up 3 bases; unmatched junction bases: 6. The CDR3 DNA follows: TGTGCCAGCACCGACAGGGGCCGAACAGATACGCAGTATTTT. It is translated as CASTDRGRTDTQYF. Full variable domain (rest looked up from reference TRBV5-6 and TRBJ2-3): DAGVTQSPTHLIKTRGQQVTLRCSPKSGHDTVSWYQQALGQGPQFIFQYYEEEERQRGNFPDRFSGHQFPNYSSELNVNALLLGDSALYLCASTDRGRTDTQYFGPGTRLTVL.

This chain joins TRBV2 and TRBJ2-7; no clear D gene. Germline V gene sequence: CDR1 SNHLY, CDR2 FYNNEI. This CDR3 comprises 12 residues. Trimming stripped 3 bases from V and 0 bases from J, with 3 bases between. CDR3 in amino acids: CASSEASYEQYF. In DNA form, the CDR3 reads TGTGCCAGCAGTGAGGCCTCCTACGAGCAGTACTTC.

This clone has just one count. The J gene is TRBJ1-6, the V gene TRBV29-1; D is perhaps TRBD1 (6 bases). The V end was cut by 0 bases, the J end by 13 bases, with 16 bases between. This CDR3 is 14 amino acids long. Germline V gives CDR1 SQVTM, CDR2 ANQGSEA. CDR3 nucleotides: TGCAGCGTTGAAGATCGTGGCAGGGGTGGCCCCCTCCACTTT. This encodes CSVEDRGRGGPLHF.

The V call is TRBV5-4, the J call TRBJ2-5, with 7 positions matching TRBD2. The CDR3 covers 15 residues. Per germline, CDR1 SGHNT and CDR2 YYREEE (reference sequence). V gave up 4 bases and J gave up 1 base; unmatched junction bases: 7. CDR3 bases: TGTGCCAGCAGCCCTATGCAGCGGGGCCAAGAGACCCAGTACTTC. Translated, it gives CASSPMQRGQETQYF.

This clone turned up a few times. V and J are TRBV19 and TRBJ1-5; 8 bases are shared with TRBD1. The CDR3 is made up of 14 amino acids. V lost 4 bases and J lost 6; bases outside the gene matches: 5. Germline V gene sequence: CDR1 LNHDA, CDR2 SQIVND (reference sequence). The CDR3 reads CASSRGQEAQPQHF. The CDR3 DNA reads as TGTGCCAGTAGTAGGGGACAGGAAGCTCAGCCCCAGCATTTT.

This chain links TRBV4-1 with TRBJ1-2; 9 positions match TRBD1. CDR1 is MGHRA and CDR2 is YSYEKL in the germline V gene. The CDR3 loop spans 14 amino acids. V shed 1 base and J 7 bases; nucleotides not matched to a gene: 4. CDR3 bases: TGCGCCAGCAGCCAAGGGACAGGGGCGACTGGCTACACCTTC. This codes for CASSQGTGATGYTF.

The chain employs TRBV5-1 and TRBJ1-2; D uncertain. V was pared by 4 bases and J by 4 bases, with 17 bases between. CDR1 and CDR2 (germline): SGHRS, YFSETQ. There are 15 residues in the CDR3. The CDR3 coding sequence is TGCGCCAGCAGCGAGGGAGAAGGGCAGACCTATGGCTACACCTTC. Translation: CASSEGEGQTYGYTF.

Concerning this clone itself: Mismatch with germline at one junction end may stem from a read error. The rearrangement links TRBV4-3 to TRBJ2-1, with 9 positions matching TRBD1. This CDR3 region has 16 residues. Germline V gene lookup returns CDR1 LGHNA and CDR2 YSLEER. CDR3 amino acids: CASSQDHRGRYNGQFF. The CDR3 nucleotides read TGCGCCAGCAGCCAAGATCACAGGGGGCGATACAATGGGCAGTTCTTC.

The chain carries TRBV5-8 and TRBJ1-3; D possibly corresponds to TRBD1 (5 bases). The CDR3 loop spans 15 amino acids. Per germline, CDR1 SGHTS and CDR2 YDEGEE. V was trimmed by 0 bases and J by 1 base, leaving 8 bases between them. CDR3 DNA: TGTGCCAGCAGCTTGGTAGGGGAATCTGGAAACACCATATATTTT. This sequence encodes CASSLVGESGNTIYF.

The chain has TRBV7-2 and TRBJ2-7, with 9 bases matching TRBD1. Per the germline V gene, CDR1 is SGHTA and CDR2 is FQGNSA. V gave up 2 bases and J gave up 6 bases; unmatched junction bases: 2. CDR3 size: 13 residues. CDR3 bases: TGTGCCAGCAGCTTAAGGGACAGGGTCGAGCAGTACTTC. Encoded protein: CASSLRDRVEQYF.

The chain is built from TRBV5-6 and TRBJ2-2, with 10 bases aligning to TRBD1. Germline assignment: CDR1 SGHDT and CDR2 YYEEEE. The V gene end was trimmed by 4 bases and the J gene end by 1 base; junction bases not matched to a gene: 13. The CDR3 runs to 19 residues. The CDR3 sequence is CASSPGTGAKKLNTGELFF. The CDR3 region has the DNA TGTGCCAGCAGCCCCGGGACAGGGGCGAAAAAACTGAACACCGGGGAGCTGTTTTTT.

The V gene is TRBV10-2, the J gene TRBJ2-1, with D hard to call. Trimming took 3 bases from V and 9 from J, leaving 12 bases between them. The CDR3 totals 13 residues. Germline CDR1 is WSHSY and CDR2 is SAAADI. The CDR3 sequence: CASSDSGFGEQFF. The DNA for the CDR3 is TGCGCCAGCAGTGACTCAGGCTTCGGTGAGCAGTTCTTC.

This chain joins TRBV7-3 and TRBJ1-3; D is undetermined. The CDR3 consists of 13 residues. CDR1 is SGHTA and CDR2 is FQGTGA in the germline V gene. Trimming cost V 0 bases and J 4 bases, with 4 bases left between them. DNA for the CDR3: TGTGCCAGCAGCTTAACTCCAGGAAACACCATATATTTT. It is translated as CASSLTPGNTIYF. Filled out from reference TRBV7-3 and TRBJ1-3, the complete variable domain reads GAGVSQTPSNKVTEKGKYVELRCDPISGHTALYWYRQSLGQGPEFLIYFQGTGAADDSGLPNDRFFAVRPEGSVSTLKIQRTERGDSAVYLCASSLTPGNTIYFGEGSWLTVV.